Listed here is a single TCR beta chain. The data were obtained in a study of shared clonotypes between healthy human individuals. V lost 6 bases, J lost 5 bases, and 8 bases stayed unmatched. Per the germline V gene, CDR1 is LNHDA and CDR2 is SQIVND (reference sequence). CDR3 length equals 15 residues. An assay was performed, and its level was deep. Several immunoSEQ plates held equal portions of the genomic DNA taken from each subset. The table came from immunoSEQ multiplex PCR; TCRdb's copy has only in-frame clones and leaves some out. The table includes 550,000 to 700,000 clones, around 78% detected once.

The sample taken for sequencing was memory CD4+ T cells sorted from blood. Noted subset: CD45RA-negative fraction. The origin of this receptor is a woman aged 25 to 39 in good health. The chain has TRBV19 and TRBJ2-5, with 11 bases that match TRBD2. The CDR3 here is CASRWTSGRVETQYF. The CDR3 region has the DNA TGTGCCAGTAGGTGGACTAGCGGGCGGGTGGAGACCCAGTACTTC.